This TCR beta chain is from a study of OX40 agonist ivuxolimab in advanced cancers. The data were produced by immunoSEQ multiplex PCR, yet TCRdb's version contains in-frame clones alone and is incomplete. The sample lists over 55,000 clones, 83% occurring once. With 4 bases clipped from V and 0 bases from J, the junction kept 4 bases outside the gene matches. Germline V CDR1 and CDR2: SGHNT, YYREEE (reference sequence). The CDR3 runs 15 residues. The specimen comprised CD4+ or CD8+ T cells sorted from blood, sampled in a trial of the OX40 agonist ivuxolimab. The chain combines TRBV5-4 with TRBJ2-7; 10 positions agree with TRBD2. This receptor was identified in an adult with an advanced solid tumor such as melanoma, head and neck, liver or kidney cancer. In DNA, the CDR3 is TGTGCCAGCAGCCCACTAGCGGGGAGCTCCTACGAGCAGTACTTC. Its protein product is CASSPLAGSSYEQYF.